The 10 T cell receptor beta chains given below trace back to one sample, sequenced in a study of T cell changes during pregnancy in multiple sclerosis (dated by TCRdb to about 2019). Library generation was performed with the immunoSEQ multiplex PCR assay. TCRdb mirrors the immuneACCESS table, restricted to in-frame sequences. Some clones are absent from its copies; in checked studies, under half trace to an unresolved V gene, and the reason for the others is unknown. The sample table shows about 73,000 clones, and roughly nine tenths are seen once. Jointly, the top ten make up approximately 2% of the sample. Source: peripheral blood, taken in the second trimester of pregnancy. The receptors stem from a female donor in good health, enrolled as a control in a pregnancy study.

V gene TRBV4-1 combines with J gene TRBJ2-7, with a possible D match to TRBD2 (6 bases). Germline V lookup: CDR1 MGHRA, CDR2 YSYEKL. The CDR3 is 16 amino acids. Between the trimmed V and J ends, which lost 0 bases and 6 bases, there was a span of 18 bases. CDR3 bases: TGCGCCAGCAGCCAAGATGCGGGACTCCCGGGGTCCGAGCAGTACTTC. The encoded protein is CASSQDAGLPGSEQYF.

Of note for this clone: The conserved phenylalanine or tryptophan is not found at the CDR3 terminus, so this likely reflects a read error. The DNA is omitted, as the CDR3 cannot be located on it reliably, and the CDR3 follows TCRdb's listing. This chain joins TRBV3-2 and TRBJ2-3; the table calls TRBD1, which could not be checked here. TRBV3-2 represents a pseudogene. The CDR3 is 9 residues long, counting both termini. The CDR3 sequence: CASSVDRAI.

This clone has a single count. This chain joins TRBV7-3 and TRBJ1-1; 8 positions agree with TRBD1. V was clipped by 5 bases and J by 8 bases; unmatched bases: 7. The germline CDR1 and CDR2 sequences are SGHTA and FQGTGA. This CDR3 comprises 13 residues. CDR3 DNA: TGTGCCAGCAGCCCGGACAGGGAGAGGGAAGCTTTCTTT. This codes for CASSPDREREAFF.

This clone was counted a single time. This chain connects TRBV7-2 to TRBJ1-5; 8 bases map to TRBD1. J gave up 0 bases and V 1 base, and 8 bases lay outside the gene matches. CDR1 is SGHTA and CDR2 is FQGNSA in the germline V gene. The CDR3 runs to 18 residues. CDR3 amino acids: CASSLVGTGHYSNQPQHF. The DNA for the CDR3 is TGTGCCAGCAGCTTAGTGGGGACAGGACATTATAGCAATCAGCCCCAGCATTTT.

The CDR3 protein is CASSRGDRVYEQYF. CDR3 nucleotide sequence: TGTGCCAGCAGTCGGGGGGACAGGGTCTACGAGCAGTACTTC. This chain joins TRBV6-6 and TRBJ2-5, with 9 positions matching TRBD1. The DNA matches TRBJ2-7 better at its end, which makes the J call doubtful. CDR3 length equals 14 residues. From germline, CDR1 is MNHNY and CDR2 SVGAGI (reference sequence).

The genes are TRBV18 and TRBJ1-5, with a tentative D call TRBD1 (6 bases). Trimming left V 6 bases short and J 5 bases short, with 14 bases between. Germline lookup yields CDR1 KGHSH and CDR2 LQKENI. The CDR3 totals 14 residues. The CDR3 here is CASSGTNGHQPQHF. CDR3 sequence (DNA): TGTGCCAGCTCCGGGACAAATGGGCATCAGCCCCAGCATTTT.

The chain is built from TRBV2 and TRBJ1-3; a possible D gene is TRBD1 (5 bases). Trimming removed 2 bases from V and 2 bases from J, with 13 bases in between. CDR1 is SNHLY and CDR2 is FYNNEI in the germline V gene. This CDR3 is built from 16 residues. CDR3 amino acids: CASSELTRGAGNTIYF. CDR3 nucleotides: TGTGCCAGCAGTGAACTCACGCGGGGGGCTGGAAACACCATATATTTT. The entire variable domain, with the rest obtained from reference TRBV2 and TRBJ1-3, is as follows: EPEVTQTPSHQVTQMGQEVILRCVPISNHLYFYWYRQILGQKVEFLVSFYNNEISEKSEIFDDQFSVERPDGSNFTLKIRSTKLEDSAMYFCASSELTRGAGNTIYFGEGSWLTVV.

As DNA, the CDR3 is TGCAGTGCTACCTCTCGCTACGAGCAGTACTTC. It codes for CSATSRYEQYF. The chain has TRBV20-1 and TRBJ2-7; D call uncertain. Trimming shortened V by 4 bases and J by 3 bases, and 7 bases separated the two germline ends. Germline CDR1 DFQATT, CDR2 SNEGSKA (reference sequence). The CDR3 consists of 11 residues.

This clone was recorded a few times. This chain joins TRBV4-2 and TRBJ2-1, with 7 bases identical to TRBD1. V dropped 1 base and J dropped 4; count of bases not matched to a gene: 4. This CDR3 is 15 amino acids long. The germline CDR1 and CDR2 sequences are LGHNA and YNFKEQ. In DNA form, the CDR3 reads TGTGCCAGCAGCCAAGGAGGGGGCACTTACAATGAGCAGTTCTTC. Amino acid sequence: CASSQGGGTYNEQFF.

The rearrangement uses TRBV27 and TRBJ2-7, with TRBD2 matching 15 bases. Germline values: CDR1 MNHEY, CDR2 SMNVEV (reference sequence). The CDR3 totals 15 residues. Losses at the gene ends were 2 bases for V and 4 bases for J; bases not matched to a gene: 0. The CDR3 loop is CASSLGLAGGYEQYF. The CDR3 region has the DNA TGTGCCAGCAGTTTAGGACTAGCGGGGGGGTACGAGCAGTACTTC.